Below, 32 T cell receptor beta chains from the same sample are listed, as sequenced in a study of blood T cell repertoires in COVID-19. Generated by immunoSEQ multiplex PCR, the TCRdb table keeps only in-frame clones and is missing some. The sample yields more than 200,000 clones, about 80% seen once. The sequenced sample consisted of peripheral blood. Source of these receptors: a man aged 80 or over with acute or convalescent COVID-19.

This clone came up a few times. This chain links TRBV5-1 with TRBJ1-5, with TRBD1 matching over 7 bases. Looked up from germline, CDR1 is SGHRS and CDR2 is YFSETQ. There are 15 residues in the CDR3. J was trimmed by 6 bases and V by 4 bases; bases with no gene match: 10. The chain's CDR3 is CASSPRGLEGQPQHF. The CDR3 DNA reads TGCGCCAGCAGCCCAAGGGGGCTCGAGGGTCAGCCCCAGCATTTT. Filled out from reference TRBV5-1 and TRBJ1-5, the complete variable domain reads KAGVTQTPRYLIKTRGQQVTLSCSPISGHRSVSWYQQTPGQGLQFLFEYFSETQRNKGNFPGRFSGRQFSNSRSEMNVSTLELGDSALYLCASSPRGLEGQPQHFGDGTRLSIL.

The J gene is TRBJ1-2, the V gene TRBV2, with 11 positions matching TRBD1. Germline V gene sequence: CDR1 SNHLY, CDR2 FYNNEI. CDR3 length: 14 residues. With V trimmed by 5 bases and J by 3 bases, 2 bases remained unmatched. CDR3 sequence: CASSRTGGHYGYTF. As DNA, the CDR3 is TGTGCCAGCAGTAGGACAGGGGGCCACTATGGCTACACCTTC.

CDR3 loop: CASTSFGPHREQYF. CDR3 sequence (DNA): TGTGCCAGCACCTCTTTTGGGCCGCACCGGGAGCAGTACTTC. The chain joins TRBV7-2 to TRBJ2-7; D ambiguous. The CDR3 length is 14 residues. V lost 7 bases and J lost 7, with 20 bases in between. CDR1 is SGHTA, CDR2 FQGNSA, per germline.

This clone was counted a few times. V and J are TRBV19 and TRBJ1-2; perhaps TRBD1 as D (5 bases). Germline V gene sequence: CDR1 LNHDA, CDR2 SQIVND (reference sequence). The CDR3 extends over 13 amino acids. With 4 bases removed from V and 10 bases from J, the gap between germline ends came to 16 bases. The CDR3 DNA reads as TGTGCCAGTAGTAGGCGGACAAGGCTTGACTACACCTTC. Residues: CASSRRTRLDYTF.

The rearrangement joins TRBV7-8 to TRBJ2-3; 8 bases align to TRBD2. Germline V lookup: CDR1 SGHVS, CDR2 FQNEAQ. The CDR3 has 16 amino acids. The V segment lost 2 bases and the J segment 4 bases; nucleotides outside the gene matches: 8. The CDR3: CASSLFWREVSDTQYF. Here the CDR3 DNA reads TGTGCCAGCAGCTTATTTTGGCGGGAGGTCTCAGATACGCAGTATTTT.

The V call is TRBV7-2, the J call TRBJ2-7, with D possibly being TRBD1 (6 bases). The CDR3 length is 15 residues. The germline CDR1 and CDR2 sequences are SGHTA and FQGNSA. V lost 2 bases and J 6 bases, leaving 17 bases between the germline ends. Here the CDR3 reads CASSLSTGSRGEQYF. In nucleotides, the CDR3 is TGTGCCAGCAGCTTATCGACAGGCTCCCGGGGCGAGCAGTACTTC. Variable domain in full (rest from reference TRBV7-2 and TRBJ2-7): GAGVSQSPSNKVTEKGKDVELRCDPISGHTALYWYRQSLGQGLEFLIYFQGNSAPDKSGLPSDRFSAERTGGSVSTLTIQRTQQEDSAVYLCASSLSTGSRGEQYFGPGTRLTVT.

On this clone itself: The junction does not match germline at one end; this may be a read error. The chain has TRBV19 and TRBJ1-2; 10 bases are shared with TRBD1. The CDR3 spans 15 residues. Germline V gives CDR1 LNHDA, CDR2 SQIVND (reference sequence). CDR3 bases: TGTGCCAGTCGTATTTCCGGGACAGGGGACTATGGCTACACCTTC. This gives the protein CASRISGTGDYGYTF.

The chain employs TRBV6-5 and TRBJ2-1, with D hard to call. V was cut by 4 bases and J by 0 bases, with 13 bases left in between. The V gene's germline CDR1 is MNHEY and CDR2 SVGAGI. The CDR3 length is 16 residues. This CDR3 reads CASSSFRGSSYNEQFF. For the CDR3, the DNA is TGTGCCAGCAGTTCTTTTAGAGGCAGCTCCTACAATGAGCAGTTCTTC.

The chain uses TRBV5-5 and TRBJ1-3, with a possible D match to TRBD1 (6 bases). Trimming stripped 4 bases from V and 0 bases from J, with 17 bases between. The CDR3 runs 17 residues. The germline CDR1 and CDR2 sequences are SGHKS and YYEKEE (reference sequence). The CDR3 sequence: CASSPLGGASSGNTIYF. CDR3 DNA sequence: TGTGCCAGCAGCCCCCTAGGGGGGGCGAGCTCTGGAAACACCATATATTTT.

The rearrangement joins TRBV6-5 to TRBJ2-7, with 14 bases aligning to TRBD2. The CDR3 extends over 14 amino acids. The junction had 2 bases not matched to a gene; V was cut back by 7 bases and J by 3 bases. The germline CDR1 and CDR2 sequences are MNHEY and SVGAGI. For the CDR3, the DNA is TGTGCCAGCACTGGACTAGCGGGAGGCTACGAGCAGTACTTC. The encoded protein is CASTGLAGGYEQYF.

The CDR3 sequence: CASSPWLAGSYEQYF. The DNA of the CDR3 is TGTGCCAGCAGTCCCTGGCTAGCGGGATCCTACGAGCAGTACTTC. This chain connects TRBV6-5 to TRBJ2-7; 9 bases match TRBD2. The V gene end was trimmed by 5 bases and the J gene end by 1 base; junction bases not matched to a gene: 6. CDR3 size: 15 residues. Germline assignment: CDR1 MNHEY and CDR2 SVGAGI.

The V call is TRBV7-9, the J call TRBJ2-1; the match to TRBD1 covers 7 bases. CDR1 and CDR2 (germline): SEHNR, FQNEAQ (reference sequence). Trimming took 1 base from V and 7 from J; bases not matched to a gene: 4. The CDR3 consists of 14 residues. CDR3 protein: CASSLEGARNEQFF. The CDR3 DNA follows: TGTGCCAGCAGCTTAGAGGGGGCAAGGAATGAGCAGTTCTTC.

This chain connects TRBV5-8 to TRBJ2-1; 7 bases align to TRBD2. The CDR3 length is 14 residues. In germline, CDR1 is SGHTS, CDR2 YDEGEE. Losses at the gene ends were 6 bases for V and 7 bases for J; bases not matched to a gene: 10. The CDR3 loop reads CASTRGSGRNEQFF. In DNA, the CDR3 is TGTGCCAGCACCCGGGGGTCCGGGAGGAATGAGCAGTTCTTC. Based on the CDR3 plus reference TRBV5-8 and TRBJ2-1, the full variable domain is EAGVTQSPTHLIKTRGQQATLRCSPISGHTSVYWYQQALGLGLQFLLWYDEGEERNRGNFPPRFSGRQFPNYSSELNVNALELEDSALYLCASTRGSGRNEQFFGPGTRLTVL.

V is TRBV30 and J is TRBJ1-5; 7 positions agree with TRBD1. The CDR3 is 16 residues long. Germline values: CDR1 GTSNPN, CDR2 SVGIG (reference sequence). V lost 0 bases to trimming and J lost 3 bases; unmatched junction nucleotides: 8. CDR3 nucleotides: TGTGCCTGGAGTGTACGGGACAGACCACCCAATCAGCCCCAGCATTTT. This translates into CAWSVRDRPPNQPQHF. Based on the CDR3 plus reference TRBV30 and TRBJ1-5, the full variable domain is SQTIHQWPATLVQPVGSPLSLECTVEGTSNPNLYWYRQAAGRGLQLLFYSVGIGQISSEVPQNLSASRPQDRQFILSSKKLLLSDSGFYLCAWSVRDRPPNQPQHFGDGTRLSIL.

The chain recombines TRBV6-6 with TRBJ2-3; TRBD2 is a possible D gene (5 bases). Germline values: CDR1 MNHNY, CDR2 SVGAGI (reference sequence). The CDR3 covers 16 residues. Trimming took 6 bases from V and 2 from J, leaving 18 bases between them. The CDR3 loop reads CASSQGLKLSTDTQYF. The CDR3 bases are TGTGCCAGCAGCCAAGGACTCAAGCTTTCCACAGATACGCAGTATTTT.

The chain recombines TRBV4-1 with TRBJ1-4; D perhaps matches TRBD1 (5 bases). The V and J ends lost 4 bases and 4 bases respectively, with 13 bases between them. Germline assignment: CDR1 MGHRA and CDR2 YSYEKL. This CDR3 is built from 15 residues. CDR3 sequence reads: CASSRLTDFNEKLFF. The CDR3 coding sequence is TGCGCCAGCAGCCGATTGACAGATTTTAATGAAAAACTGTTTTTT.

The sample holds one count of this clone. The chain has TRBV14 and TRBJ1-1, with a weak D call TRBD1 (6 bases). The V gene's germline CDR1 is SGHDN and CDR2 FVKESK. Trimming removed 8 bases at V and 1 base at J, with 11 bases between. This CDR3 is 13 amino acids long. The CDR3 spells CASRPTGNTEAFF. As DNA, the CDR3 is TGTGCCAGCCGGCCGACAGGGAACACTGAAGCTTTCTTT.

The chain joins TRBV5-1 to TRBJ1-4; maybe TRBD1 (6 bases). V lost 4 bases to trimming and J lost 13 bases, with 20 bases between them. The CDR3 consists of 14 residues. Germline CDR1 and CDR2: SGHRS and YFSETQ. The CDR3 region is CASSLSSIGGRLFF. The CDR3 DNA reads TGCGCCAGCAGCCTCTCCTCGATAGGGGGTAGACTGTTTTTT.

The chain recombines TRBV6-5 with TRBJ1-4; D gene unclear. Germline V gene lookup returns CDR1 MNHEY and CDR2 SVGAGI. The CDR3 has 14 residues. The germline V and J ends were trimmed by 8 bases and 0 bases, with 10 bases remaining between them. The CDR3 nucleotides are TGTGCCAGCCGGGGATTAGCAACTAATGAAAAACTGTTTTTT. Translation: CASRGLATNEKLFF.

This chain joins TRBV5-1 and TRBJ1-5; weak D call: TRBD1 (5 bases). Per germline, CDR1 SGHRS and CDR2 YFSETQ. CDR3 size: 13 residues. Trimming removed 9 bases from V and 0 bases from J, with 10 bases in between. The CDR3 reads CATRVDSNQPQHF. The CDR3 bases are TGCGCCACCAGGGTAGATAGCAATCAGCCCCAGCATTTT.

The V call is TRBV3-1 (or the pseudogene TRBV3-2), the J call TRBJ1-5; D is unclear. Germline loops: CDR1 LGHDT, CDR2 YNNKEL (reference sequence). Trimming cost V 0 bases and J 5 bases, with 5 bases left between them. The CDR3 sequence is 13 residues long. The CDR3 protein is CASSQDRYQPQHF. The CDR3 bases are TGTGCCAGCAGCCAAGACAGGTATCAGCCCCAGCATTTT.

This clone was counted a few times. The chain joins TRBV3-1 (or the pseudogene TRBV3-2) to TRBJ1-1, with TRBD1 matching over 9 bases. V lost 5 bases, J lost 3 bases, and 4 bases stayed unmatched. Per the germline V gene, CDR1 is LGHDT and CDR2 is YNNKEL (reference sequence). CDR3 length: 14 amino acids. Here the CDR3 DNA reads TGTGCCAGCAGCTGGGGACAGGGAGACACTGAAGCTTTCTTT. It is translated as CASSWGQGDTEAFF.

This chain's CDR3 is CASRPQVPGRASGTYNEQFF. The CDR3 bases are TGCGCCAGCAGACCCCAAGTTCCCGGGAGGGCTAGCGGGACTTACAATGAGCAGTTCTTC. The V gene is TRBV5-1, the J gene TRBJ2-1; TRBD2 matches 9 bases. CDR1 and CDR2 from the germline V gene are SGHRS and YFSETQ. With 5 bases clipped from V and 4 bases from J, the junction kept 22 bases outside the gene matches. CDR3 length: 20 residues.

This clone showed up just once. The J gene is TRBJ2-3, the V gene TRBV6-5; perhaps TRBD1 as D (5 bases). Germline V gene data show CDR1 as MNHEY and CDR2 as SVGAGI. Trimming took 6 bases from V and 10 from J, leaving 20 bases between them. The CDR3 is 14 amino acids. The CDR3 spells CASSRLQELPAQYF. CDR3 DNA: TGTGCCAGCAGCAGATTACAGGAGCTCCCCGCGCAGTATTTT.

The V call is TRBV18, the J call TRBJ2-7; 9 bases agree with TRBD1. The CDR3 loop spans 18 amino acids. The trim removed 6 bases at V and 1 base at J, leaving 16 bases unmatched. Looked up from germline, CDR1 is KGHSH and CDR2 is LQKENI. Here the CDR3 DNA reads TGTGCCAGCTCGATCCTAAGTCTGGGACAGGGTACGTCCTACGAGCAGTACTTC. As protein: CASSILSLGQGTSYEQYF. Filled out from reference TRBV18 and TRBJ2-7, the complete variable domain reads NAGVMQNPRHLVRRRGQEARLRCSPMKGHSHVYWYRQLPEEGLKFMVYLQKENIIDESGMPKERFSAEFPKEGPSILRIQQVVRGDSAAYFCASSILSLGQGTSYEQYFGPGTRLTVT.

The chain links TRBV6-5 to TRBJ2-5; TRBD1 matches at 7 bases. The CDR3 totals 13 residues. Germline V CDR1 and CDR2: MNHEY, SVGAGI. Trimming removed 6 bases from V and 2 bases from J; junction bases left unmatched: 3. Here the CDR3 reads CASRRQGQETQYF. The CDR3 DNA sequence: TGTGCCAGCAGAAGACAGGGTCAAGAGACCCAGTACTTC.

The chain is built from TRBV5-8 and TRBJ1-5; the D gene is possibly TRBD1 (6 bases). Trimming pared 2 bases from V and 11 bases from J, leaving 20 bases between. Per germline, CDR1 SGHTS and CDR2 YDEGEE. This CDR3 is built from 15 residues. The CDR3 here is CASSLQGGRWMAQHF. DNA for the CDR3: TGTGCCAGCAGCTTACAGGGTGGCAGGTGGATGGCCCAGCATTTT.

The V gene is TRBV6-6, the J gene TRBJ1-6; no firm D call. The CDR3 contains 11 residues. Germline V CDR1 and CDR2: MNHNY, SVGAGI (reference sequence). V shed 6 bases and J shed 7 bases, with 4 bases lying between them. The CDR3 loop reads CASSMNSPLHF. The CDR3 nucleotides read TGTGCCAGCAGCATGAATTCACCCCTCCACTTT.

The chain uses TRBV7-2 and TRBJ2-4; a possible D gene is TRBD2 (5 bases). The CDR3 is 14 amino acids. CDR1 and CDR2 (germline): SGHTA, FQGNSA. The ends were cut back, 4 bases at V and 2 bases at J, with 9 bases in the middle. CDR3 DNA: TGTGCCAGCAGCTCCCCGGGAACCAAAAACATTCAGTACTTC. The encoded protein is CASSSPGTKNIQYF.

J is TRBJ1-2 and V is TRBV2; no reliable D call. The CDR3 sequence is 14 residues long. The germline V gene has CDR1 SNHLY and CDR2 FYNNEI. V was clipped by 7 bases and J by 6 bases, with 18 bases between them. CDR3 sequence: CASTIDVRGNGYTF. The CDR3 DNA sequence: TGTGCCAGCACGATAGACGTGAGAGGGAATGGCTACACCTTC.

The chain links TRBV18 to TRBJ2-5; 8 nucleotides match TRBD1. Looked up from germline, CDR1 is KGHSH and CDR2 is LQKENI. CDR3 length: 17 amino acids. Trimming at V came to 0 bases and at J to 4 bases, leaving 10 bases not matched to a gene. The CDR3 protein is CASSPPQGQGGPETQYF. The CDR3 DNA follows: TGTGCCAGCTCACCACCTCAAGGACAGGGAGGTCCAGAGACCCAGTACTTC.

The rearrangement joins TRBV11-2 to TRBJ2-7, with D unclear. V lost 6 bases to trimming and J lost 7 bases, with 13 bases between them. Germline loops: CDR1 SGHAT, CDR2 FQNNGV. The CDR3 runs 12 residues. This chain's CDR3 is CASSFQQVEQYF. CDR3 nucleotide sequence: TGTGCCAGCAGTTTTCAGCAGGTAGAGCAGTACTTC. Complete variable domain (other parts from reference TRBV11-2 and TRBJ2-7): EAGVAQSPRYKIIEKRQSVAFWCNPISGHATLYWYQQILGQGPKLLIQFQNNGVVDDSQLPKDRFSAERLKGVDSTLKIQPAKLEDSAVYLCASSFQQVEQYFGPGTRLTVT.